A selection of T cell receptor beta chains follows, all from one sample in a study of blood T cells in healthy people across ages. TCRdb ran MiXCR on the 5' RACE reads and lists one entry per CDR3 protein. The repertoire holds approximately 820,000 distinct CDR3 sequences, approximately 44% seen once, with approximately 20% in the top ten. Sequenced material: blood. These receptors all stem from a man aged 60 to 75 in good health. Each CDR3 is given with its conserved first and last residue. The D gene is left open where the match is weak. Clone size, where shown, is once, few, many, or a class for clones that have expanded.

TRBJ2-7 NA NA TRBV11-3 TGTGTCAGCAGCATCGCAGGCGGGCAGGTATTCTCCTACGAGCAGTACTTC CVSSIAGGQVFSYEQYF
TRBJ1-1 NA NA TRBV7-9 TGTGCCAGCAGCGTAAACAGGGAGTTCCCTGAAGCTTTCTTT CASSVNREFPEAFF
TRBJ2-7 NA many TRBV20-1 TGCAGTGCTAGAGCCAGGGACCACTCCTACGAGCAGTACTTC CSARARDHSYEQYF
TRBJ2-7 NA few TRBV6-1 TGTGCCAGCAGTGAATACTCAGGGCGTGACTACGAGCAGTACTTC CASSEYSGRDYEQYF
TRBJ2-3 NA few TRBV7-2 TGTGCCAGCAGCCTCCAAAGGGTTAGGGCAGATACGCAGTATTTT CASSLQRVRADTQYF
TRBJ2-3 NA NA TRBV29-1 TGCAGCGCCCATCCATCTGCAGGTACGCAGTATTTT CSAHPSAGTQYF
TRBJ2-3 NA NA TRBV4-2 TGTGCCAGCAGCCAAGAGGACAGCCTCACAGATACGCAGTATTTT CASSQEDSLTDTQYF
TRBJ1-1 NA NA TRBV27 TGTGCCAGCAGTTTAATTTCCCCAGGGACCCGGGTCACTGAAGCTTTCTTT CASSLISPGTRVTEAFF
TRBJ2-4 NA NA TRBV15 TGTGCCACCAGCCCAGAGGGAGTGGCTAACGGGGACATTCAGTACTTC CATSPEGVANGDIQYF
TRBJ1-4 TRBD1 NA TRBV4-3 TGCGCCAGCAGCCAAGATCTCAGGGGGCAGCGTGAAAAACTGTTTTTT CASSQDLRGQREKLFF
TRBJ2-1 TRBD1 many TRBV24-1 TGTGCCACGGAAGGGACAGGCATTAGGGGTGAGCAGTTCTTC CATEGTGIRGEQFF
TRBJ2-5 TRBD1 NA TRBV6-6 TGTGCCACCAAGGCAGGGGGATCGGAGACCCAGTACTTC CATKAGGSETQYF
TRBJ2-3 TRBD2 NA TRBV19 TGTGCCAGTTCCCGGGGTAGCGGGGGACGGGCAGATACGCAGTATTTT CASSRGSGGRADTQYF
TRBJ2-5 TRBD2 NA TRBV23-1 TGCGCCAGCGGGACTAGCGGGGGTAGAGAGACCCAGTACTTC CASGTSGGRETQYF
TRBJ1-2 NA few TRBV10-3 TGTGCCATCAGTGAGCCCAATGGTGGCTACACCTTC CAISEPNGGYTF
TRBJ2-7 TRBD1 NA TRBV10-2 TGCGCCAGCAGTGAGTCCCGGGACAGGGGCCGATACGAGCAGTACTTC CASSESRDRGRYEQYF
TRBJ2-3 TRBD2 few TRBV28 TGTGCCAGCAGTTTAGCGGGGGTTAGGACAGATACGCAGTATTTT CASSLAGVRTDTQYF
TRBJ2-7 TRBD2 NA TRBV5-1 TGCGCCAGCAGCTCGATGGATGGGACTAGCGGGGGGCCAACTACCTACGAGCAGTACTTC CASSSMDGTSGGPTTYEQYF
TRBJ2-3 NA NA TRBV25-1 TGTGCCAGCAAAGGGGCGAACACAGATACGCAGTATTTT CASKGANTDTQYF
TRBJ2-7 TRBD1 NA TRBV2 TGTGCCAGCAGACCTCGGCAGGGGGTGTCCTACGAGCAGTACTTC CASRPRQGVSYEQYF
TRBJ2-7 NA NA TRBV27 TGTGCCAGCAGTTTCGTCGGGGCTAGTCCCTACGAGCAGTACTTC CASSFVGASPYEQYF
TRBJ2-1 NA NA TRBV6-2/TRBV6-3 TGTGCCAGCAGTATCCGGGGTGGGAGAGTCGGGTTCTTC CASSIRGGRVGFF
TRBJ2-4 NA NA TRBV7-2 TGTGCCAGCAGCCCGGCATATACGGGGAGAAACATTCAGTACTTC CASSPAYTGRNIQYF
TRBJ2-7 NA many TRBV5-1 TGCGCCAGCAGCTTGGACACAGCCTACGAGCAGTACTTC CASSLDTAYEQYF
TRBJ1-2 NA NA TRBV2 TGTGCCAGCAGTGATCAGGGGTCCACGATCTATGGCTACACCTTC CASSDQGSTIYGYTF
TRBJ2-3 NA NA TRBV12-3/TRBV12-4 TGTGCCAGCAGATACGGCGGGGAACATACGCAGTATTTT CASRYGGEHTQYF
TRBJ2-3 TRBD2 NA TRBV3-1 TGTGCCAGCAGCCCCCGAAATCGAGCGGGGGGTAGCACAGATACGCAGTATTTT CASSPRNRAGGSTDTQYF
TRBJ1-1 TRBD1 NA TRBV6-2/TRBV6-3 TGTGCCAGCAGTGAGCCTGGGACAGCTTTTATGAACACTGAAGCTTTCTTT CASSEPGTAFMNTEAFF